The 5 T cell receptor beta chains in this list originate from one sample, sequenced in a study of blood T cell repertoires in COVID-19. Using immunoSEQ multiplex PCR, the repertoire was profiled, and TCRdb retains in-frame clones only, with some absent. The sample lists roughly 59,000 clones, less than 85% occurring once. Sample: peripheral blood. The receptors derive from a human donor in a cohort sampled during active COVID-19.

This chain connects TRBV3-1 (or the pseudogene TRBV3-2) to TRBJ2-1, with TRBD2 matching over 8 bases. After removal of 11 bases from V and 6 bases from J, the junction contained 12 bases not matched to a gene. This CDR3 comprises 14 residues. CDR1 is LGHDT, CDR2 YNNKEL, per germline (reference sequence). CDR3 bases: TGTGCCTGCTCGAGCGGGAGTTATCTCAATGAGCAGTTCTTC. It is translated as CACSSGSYLNEQFF.

This chain connects TRBV24-1 to TRBJ2-5, with D possibly matching TRBD2 (6 bases). V shed 2 bases and J shed 7 bases, with 19 bases lying between them. From germline, CDR1 is KGHDR and CDR2 SFDVKD. This CDR3 spans 16 amino acids. CDR3 region: CATSDSYGGIRGTQYF. CDR3 coding DNA: TGTGCCACCAGTGATTCATATGGGGGGATTAGAGGGACCCAGTACTTC.

The chain carries TRBV10-3 and TRBJ2-5, with TRBD1 matching 10 bases. After removal of 4 bases from V and 2 bases from J, the junction contained 7 bases not matched to a gene. CDR1 ENHRY and CDR2 SYGVKD come from the germline V gene. The CDR3 is 16 amino acids. DNA for the CDR3: TGTGCCATCAGTGGACCTGACAGGGGGCAACAAGAGACCCAGTACTTC. Its protein product is CAISGPDRGQQETQYF.

This clone appeared a single time. Other nucleotide sequences in the sample specify the same CDR3. This sequence joins TRBV5-4 and TRBJ2-7; D is perhaps TRBD2 (5 bases). The CDR3 is 13 residues long. V dropped 2 bases and J dropped 0 bases, with 6 bases sitting between them. Germline V lookup: CDR1 SGHNT, CDR2 YYREEE (reference sequence). As DNA, the CDR3 is TGTGCCAGCAGCTTACGGGACTCCTACGAGCAGTACTTC. It encodes CASSLRDSYEQYF.

This clone has more than one count but fewer than ten. This sequence joins TRBV27 and TRBJ2-1; a weak D match, TRBD1 (6 bases). Trimming cost V 6 bases and J 3 bases, with 12 bases left between them. The CDR3 loop spans 14 amino acids. Germline V gene lookup returns CDR1 MNHEY and CDR2 SMNVEV (reference sequence). This chain's CDR3 is CASSRGQNYNEQFF. DNA for the CDR3: TGTGCCAGCAGCCGCGGACAGAACTACAATGAGCAGTTCTTC.